This T cell receptor beta chain is from a study of shared clonotypes between healthy human individuals. The CDR3 consists of 13 residues. CDR1 and CDR2 (germline): MNHNS, SASEGT. Repertoires were generated with immunoSEQ multiplex PCR, while TCRdb's copy carries only in-frame clones and drops some. The table shows a few hundred thousand clones, with 96% occurring only once. The chain uses TRBV6-1 and TRBJ1-2; possibly TRBD1 for D (5 bases). This clonotype originated in a man aged 25 to 40 in good health. What was sequenced was memory CD8+ T cells sorted from blood. The sample's subset: CD45RO+ cells pooled with CCR7-negative TemRA cells. DNA of the CDR3: TGTGCGAGCGGGAGGGGTGGAGGCTATGGCTACACCTTC. Amino acids: CASGRGGGYGYTF.